Each of the 13 T cell receptor beta chains below was sequenced from the same sample in a study of CD4 T cells in relation to SARS-CoV-2 and coronaviruses. Libraries were prepared by immunoSEQ multiplex PCR; TCRdb keeps only in-frame clonotypes and omits some of them. The data show tens of thousands of clones, under 95% seen once. The sample consisted of naive CD4+ T cells from PBMCs. Subset in this sample: naive CD4+ T cells isolated by negative enrichment. The receptors stem from an adult with COVID-19.

V and J are TRBV24-1 and TRBJ1-5, with 11 bases aligning to TRBD1. This CDR3 has 16 residues. In germline, CDR1 is KGHDR, CDR2 SFDVKD. Unmatched junction bases numbered 6, after V lost 3 bases and J lost 6 bases. For the CDR3, the DNA is TGTGCCACCAGTGATCCGGGACAGGGGGTTTTTCAGCCCCAGCATTTT. Translation: CATSDPGQGVFQPQHF.

The chain carries TRBV5-1 and TRBJ1-1, with 10 bases that match TRBD1. Germline assignment: CDR1 SGHRS and CDR2 YFSETQ. V shed 4 bases, J shed 5 bases, and the junction held 8 bases outside the gene matches. The CDR3 sequence is 15 residues long. Here the CDR3 DNA reads TGCGCCAGCAGCACCCGACAGGGGGCGCCGACTGAAGCTTTCTTT. It is translated as CASSTRQGAPTEAFF. The entire variable domain, with the rest obtained from reference TRBV5-1 and TRBJ1-1, is as follows: KAGVTQTPRYLIKTRGQQVTLSCSPISGHRSVSWYQQTPGQGLQFLFEYFSETQRNKGNFPGRFSGRQFSNSRSEMNVSTLELGDSALYLCASSTRQGAPTEAFFGQGTRLTVV.

V usage is TRBV4-2 and J usage is TRBJ2-5; D possibly corresponds to TRBD2 (6 bases). Germline V gene sequence: CDR1 LGHNA, CDR2 YNFKEQ. The V gene lost 0 bases and the J gene lost 5 bases, with 16 bases spanning the gap. The CDR3 is made up of 16 amino acids. This chain's CDR3 is CASSQDLRRAWETQYF. In DNA, the CDR3 is TGTGCCAGCAGCCAAGATCTAAGGAGGGCCTGGGAGACCCAGTACTTC.

The genes are TRBV7-2 and TRBJ2-7, with a tentative D call TRBD2 (6 bases). Trimming pared 1 base from V and 9 bases from J, leaving 22 bases between. The CDR3 runs 16 residues. Germline CDR1 is SGHTA and CDR2 is FQGNSA. CDR3 in amino acids: CASSLVGGSGLIGQYF. The CDR3 DNA sequence: TGTGCCAGCAGCTTAGTAGGAGGGAGCGGTTTAATAGGGCAGTACTTC.

CDR3 DNA: TGTGCCAGCAGCCTTAGCGGGACCTCCTACGAGCAGTACTTC. Translating it yields CASSLSGTSYEQYF. The genes are TRBV6-2 or TRBV6-3 and TRBJ2-7, with 8 bases aligning to TRBD2. J lost 0 bases, V lost 6 bases, and 4 bases had no gene match. Germline CDR1 and CDR2: MNHEY and SVGEGT. This CDR3 is 14 amino acids long.

The V call is TRBV5-1, the J call TRBJ1-2; D perhaps matches TRBD1 (5 bases). Trimming took off 9 bases at V and 5 bases at J, with 20 bases between the two ends. CDR3 length: 14 residues. From germline, CDR1 is SGHRS and CDR2 YFSETQ. CDR3 nucleotides: TGCGCCACCCGGGGAGGGACGGTCCCATATGGCTACACCTTC. Translation: CATRGGTVPYGYTF. Full variable domain (rest looked up from reference TRBV5-1 and TRBJ1-2): KAGVTQTPRYLIKTRGQQVTLSCSPISGHRSVSWYQQTPGQGLQFLFEYFSETQRNKGNFPGRFSGRQFSNSRSEMNVSTLELGDSALYLCATRGGTVPYGYTFGSGTRLTVV.

A few counts support this clone. The chain links TRBV9 to TRBJ2-1; TRBD2 matches at 10 bases. Germline assignment: CDR1 SGDLS and CDR2 YYNGEE. The junction had 4 bases not matched to a gene; V was cut back by 4 bases and J by 3 bases. The CDR3 extends over 15 amino acids. In DNA form, the CDR3 reads TGTGCCAGCAGCCCCCGACTAGCGGGCTACAATGAGCAGTTCTTC. This sequence encodes CASSPRLAGYNEQFF.

The gene calls are TRBV18 and TRBJ2-5; no reliable D call. The CDR3 covers 13 residues. Germline values: CDR1 KGHSH, CDR2 LQKENI. The V and J ends lost 3 bases and 5 bases respectively, with 10 bases between them. As DNA, the CDR3 is TGTGCCAGCTCACCTACCTCCGGTGAGACCCAGTACTTC. Its translation: CASSPTSGETQYF.

The chain employs TRBV19 and TRBJ2-1; D possibly corresponds to TRBD2 (6 bases). The germline gives CDR1 LNHDA, CDR2 SQIVND (reference sequence). CDR3 length equals 13 residues. Trimming removed 5 bases from V and 7 bases from J, with 12 bases in between. The CDR3 DNA reads TGTGCCAGTAGTCTCCTCCGGGGGAATGAGCAGTTCTTC. Residues: CASSLLRGNEQFF. The full variable domain, in which reference TRBV19 and TRBJ2-1 provide the parts outside the CDR3, is DGGITQSPKYLFRKEGQNVTLSCEQNLNHDAMYWYRQDPGQGLRLIYYSQIVNDFQKGDIAEGYSVSREKKESFPLTVTSAQKNPTAFYLCASSLLRGNEQFFGPGTRLTVL.

CDR3 coding DNA: TGCGCCAGCAGCTGGGGGCAGGATGAGCAGTTCTTC. It specifies CASSWGQDEQFF. V and J are TRBV5-1 and TRBJ2-1; D possibly corresponds to TRBD1 (6 bases). Germline values: CDR1 SGHRS, CDR2 YFSETQ. V lost 3 bases, J lost 8 bases, and 9 bases lay in between. The CDR3 loop spans 12 amino acids.

J is TRBJ1-4 and V is TRBV27; 7 positions agree with TRBD1. This CDR3 region has 16 residues. CDR1 and CDR2 from the germline V gene are MNHEY and SMNVEV (reference sequence). The V segment lost 6 bases and the J segment 7 bases; nucleotides outside the gene matches: 14. CDR3 in amino acids: CASRTFTGTEGEKLFF. As DNA, the CDR3 is TGTGCCAGCAGAACCTTCACCGGGACAGAGGGTGAAAAACTGTTTTTT.

The chain joins TRBV7-9 to TRBJ2-3; perhaps D is TRBD1 or TRBD2 (7 bases each). The germline V gene has CDR1 SEHNR and CDR2 FQNEAQ (reference sequence). The CDR3 consists of 15 residues. Trimming removed 5 bases at V and 5 bases at J, with 17 bases between. The CDR3 here is CASSPSAGGVDTQYF. The CDR3 DNA reads as TGTGCCAGCAGCCCGAGTGCAGGGGGGGTAGATACGCAGTATTTT.

V usage is TRBV3-1 (or the pseudogene TRBV3-2) and J usage is TRBJ2-1; D unresolved. In germline, CDR1 is LGHDT, CDR2 YNNKEL (reference sequence). Between the trimmed V and J ends, which lost 1 base and 6 bases, there was a span of 4 bases. The CDR3 is 12 residues long. The CDR3 reads CASSQVVNEQFF. The CDR3 DNA sequence: TGTGCCAGCAGCCAAGTGGTCAATGAGCAGTTCTTC.